Below are 27 T cell receptor beta chains sequenced from a single sample in a study of T cell responses to AZD1222 COVID-19 vaccine. Produced via immunoSEQ multiplex PCR; TCRdb's table is partial and in-frame only. Of more than 80,000 clones listed, around nine tenths are singletons. The sample was peripheral blood, taken on day 0 of MenACWY control vaccination. These receptors all stem from an adult in good health.

The V gene is TRBV7-3, the J gene TRBJ2-3; D not resolved. Looked up from germline, CDR1 is SGHTA and CDR2 is FQGTGA. Deletions cut 2 bases from V and 4 bases from J, with 4 bases between. The CDR3 consists of 12 residues. As DNA, the CDR3 is TGTGCCAGCAGCTTAGGGGCAGATACGCAGTATTTT. Its translation is CASSLGADTQYF.

The chain recombines TRBV19 with TRBJ1-1; TRBD1 aligns across 10 bases. Trimming took 6 bases from V and 5 from J; bases not matched to a gene: 15. The CDR3 totals 17 residues. Germline V gives CDR1 LNHDA, CDR2 SQIVND (reference sequence). This CDR3 reads CASRRDRGSIQGTEAFF. CDR3 in DNA: TGTGCCAGTAGACGGGACAGGGGCTCGATCCAAGGAACTGAAGCTTTCTTT.

This chain connects TRBV3-1 (or the pseudogene TRBV3-2) to TRBJ2-4; 7 bases map to TRBD2. CDR1 LGHDT and CDR2 YNNKEL come from the germline V gene (reference sequence). The CDR3 covers 15 residues. The trim removed 0 bases at V and 6 bases at J, leaving 5 bases unmatched. The CDR3 region has the DNA TGTGCCAGCAGCCAAGATGGGGACTACTCAAACATTCAGTACTTC. As protein: CASSQDGDYSNIQYF.

The V and J genes are TRBV5-8 and TRBJ2-5; 7 bases map to TRBD1. The CDR3 runs 13 residues. CDR1 and CDR2 (germline): SGHTS, YDEGEE. The J segment lost 4 bases and the V segment lost 4 bases, leaving 4 bases of the junction unmatched. The CDR3 here is CASSQDRLETQYF. CDR3 bases: TGTGCCAGCAGCCAGGACAGGCTAGAGACCCAGTACTTC. The full variable domain, in which reference TRBV5-8 and TRBJ2-5 provide the parts outside the CDR3, is EAGVTQSPTHLIKTRGQQATLRCSPISGHTSVYWYQQALGLGLQFLLWYDEGEERNRGNFPPRFSGRQFPNYSSELNVNALELEDSALYLCASSQDRLETQYFGPGTRLLVL.

The chain employs TRBV5-1 and TRBJ2-7; a possible D gene is TRBD2 (6 bases). CDR3 size: 12 residues. V dropped 5 bases and J dropped 7 bases, with 13 bases sitting between them. Germline loops: CDR1 SGHRS, CDR2 YFSETQ. The CDR3 here is CASSRGSGEQYF. The DNA for the CDR3 is TGCGCCAGCAGTCGGGGGTCCGGGGAGCAGTACTTC.

The V and J genes are TRBV2 and TRBJ2-5; the D gene is possibly TRBD1 (6 bases). Germline CDR1 SNHLY, CDR2 FYNNEI. Trimming took 10 bases from V and 0 from J, leaving 18 bases between them. CDR3 length: 15 amino acids. For the CDR3, the DNA is TGTGCCACTCAAAGGGGGAGAGAGTACCAAGAGACCCAGTACTTC. This sequence encodes CATQRGREYQETQYF. The whole variable domain, remainder taken from reference TRBV2 and TRBJ2-5, is EPEVTQTPSHQVTQMGQEVILRCVPISNHLYFYWYRQILGQKVEFLVSFYNNEISEKSEIFDDQFSVERPDGSNFTLKIRSTKLEDSAMYFCATQRGREYQETQYFGPGTRLLVL.

This chain connects TRBV13 to TRBJ1-1, with a possible D match to TRBD1 (6 bases). CDR1 and CDR2 from the germline V gene are PRHDT and FYEKMQ (reference sequence). V was trimmed by 0 bases and J by 4 bases, leaving 6 bases between them. The CDR3 totals 13 residues. The CDR3 region has the DNA TGTGCCAGCAGCTTAGGAGGGGGCACTGAAGCTTTCTTT. Amino acids: CASSLGGGTEAFF.

This chain's CDR3 is CASSLGQGFTEAFF. CDR3 nucleotide sequence: TGTGCCAGCAGTTTAGGACAGGGGTTCACTGAAGCTTTCTTT. The V call is TRBV2, the J call TRBJ1-1; 9 bases align to TRBD1. J gave up 4 bases and V 5 bases, and 5 bases lay outside the gene matches. The CDR3 spans 14 residues. Germline V CDR1 and CDR2: SNHLY, FYNNEI.

J is TRBJ2-1 and V is TRBV20-1, with 10 bases matching TRBD1. Germline CDR1 and CDR2: DFQATT and SNEGSKA (reference sequence). The CDR3 is 13 amino acids. V dropped 3 bases and J dropped 9; count of bases not matched to a gene: 5. The CDR3 spells CSASRTGGGEQFF. The CDR3 DNA reads as TGCAGTGCTAGTAGGACAGGGGGTGGTGAGCAGTTCTTC.

This chain links TRBV12-3 or TRBV12-4 with TRBJ1-2; 8 nucleotides align to TRBD1. The ends lost 6 bases at V and 4 bases at J; junction bases unmatched: 4. The CDR3 has 13 amino acids. As DNA, the CDR3 is TGTGCCAGCAGCTTCGACAGGGGCTATGGCTACACCTTC. It specifies CASSFDRGYGYTF.

The chain combines TRBV6-5 with TRBJ1-1; D unresolved. V lost 1 base to trimming and J lost 6 bases, with 12 bases between them. The germline gives CDR1 MNHEY, CDR2 SVGAGI. The CDR3 is made up of 14 amino acids. CDR3 bases: TGTGCCAGCAGTTACTTGGGCGCCCGGGCTGAAGCTTTCTTT. Protein: CASSYLGARAEAFF.

The chain combines TRBV12-5 with TRBJ1-2; 7 bases map to TRBD1. The V and J ends lost 5 bases and 4 bases, in that order; junction bases with no gene match: 13. Germline CDR1 reads LGHNT; CDR2 reads FRNRAP. The CDR3 runs to 16 residues. This chain's CDR3 is CASGPSGQVLAYGYTF. Here the CDR3 DNA reads TGTGCTAGTGGTCCGTCCGGACAGGTCCTCGCCTATGGCTACACCTTC.

J is TRBJ1-4 and V is TRBV19; D remains ambiguous. This CDR3 comprises 14 residues. V shed 6 bases and J shed 0 bases, with 8 bases lying between them. Germline V gene data show CDR1 as LNHDA and CDR2 as SQIVND (reference sequence). For the CDR3, the DNA is TGTGCCAGTAGGAGGATTGCAACTAATGAAAAACTGTTTTTT. It yields the protein CASRRIATNEKLFF.

The rearrangement joins TRBV5-1 to TRBJ1-5, with D perhaps matching TRBD1 (5 bases). Germline assignment: CDR1 SGHRS and CDR2 YFSETQ. CDR3 length equals 13 residues. V dropped 0 bases and J dropped 7 bases, with 8 bases sitting between them. The DNA of the CDR3 is TGCGCCAGCAGCTTGGAGGGGTGGCAGCCCCAGCATTTT. Translated, it gives CASSLEGWQPQHF. Using reference TRBV5-1 and TRBJ1-5 for the parts outside the CDR3, the full variable domain is KAGVTQTPRYLIKTRGQQVTLSCSPISGHRSVSWYQQTPGQGLQFLFEYFSETQRNKGNFPGRFSGRQFSNSRSEMNVSTLELGDSALYLCASSLEGWQPQHFGDGTRLSIL.

V usage is TRBV12-5 and J usage is TRBJ2-1; 9 bases are shared with TRBD2. This CDR3 is built from 20 residues. With V trimmed by 2 bases and J by 1 base, 15 bases remained unmatched. In germline, CDR1 is LGHNT, CDR2 FRNRAP. The CDR3 nucleotides are TGTGCTAGTGGTTTGACCCGCGGTAGCGGGGGTATTCAATCCTACAATGAGCAGTTCTTC. Its protein is CASGLTRGSGGIQSYNEQFF.

V gene TRBV7-2 combines with J gene TRBJ2-7; D possibly matches TRBD1 or TRBD2 (7 bases each). CDR1 and CDR2 (germline): SGHTA, FQGNSA. V was clipped by 2 bases and J by 3 bases, with 14 bases between them. The CDR3 loop spans 15 amino acids. As DNA, the CDR3 is TGTGCCAGCAGCTTACGGCAGGGGGGGGACTACGAGCAGTACTTC. Translating gives CASSLRQGGDYEQYF.

The chain is built from TRBV6-2 or TRBV6-3 and TRBJ2-5; TRBD2 is a possible D gene (6 bases). This CDR3 is 13 amino acids long. Germline values: CDR1 MNHEY, CDR2 SVGEGT. Trimming took off 6 bases at V and 4 bases at J, with 12 bases between the two ends. The CDR3 spells CASSPSSVETQYF. The CDR3 DNA sequence: TGTGCCAGCAGCCCCTCTAGCGTAGAGACCCAGTACTTC.

This chain joins TRBV14 and TRBJ2-5; 8 bases line up with TRBD1. The CDR3 consists of 16 residues. Losses at the gene ends were 1 base for V and 10 bases for J; bases not matched to a gene: 14. The V gene's germline CDR1 is SGHDN and CDR2 FVKESK. The CDR3 DNA sequence: TGTGCCAGCAGCCAAGCCCCAGTCGACAGGGGTTCGGACCAGTACTTC. The encoded protein is CASSQAPVDRGSDQYF. The full variable domain, its missing parts supplied by reference TRBV14 and TRBJ2-5, is EAGVTQFPSHSVIEKGQTVTLRCDPISGHDNLYWYRRVMGKEIKFLLHFVKESKQDESGMPNNRFLAERTGGTYSTLKVQPAELEDSGVYFCASSQAPVDRGSDQYFGPGTRLLVL.

This chain connects TRBV10-3 to TRBJ1-1, with no clear D. V was trimmed by 2 bases and J by 5 bases, leaving 18 bases between them. Per germline, CDR1 ENHRY and CDR2 SYGVKD. The CDR3 loop spans 16 amino acids. Here the CDR3 reads CAISEPTGPGGTEAFF. The DNA for the CDR3 is TGTGCCATCAGTGAGCCAACCGGTCCCGGAGGGACTGAAGCTTTCTTT.

This clone was found once. V gene TRBV24-1 combines with J gene TRBJ1-5; perhaps TRBD1 as D (5 bases). Germline CDR1 is KGHDR and CDR2 is SFDVKD. The CDR3 is 16 residues long. V lost 4 bases to trimming and J lost 2 bases, with 14 bases between them. CDR3: CATSDRTNPRNQPQHF. The CDR3 DNA follows: TGTGCCACCAGTGACCGGACAAATCCACGCAATCAGCCCCAGCATTTT.

The V and J genes are TRBV11-2 and TRBJ1-6; 8 nucleotides agree with TRBD1. The length of the CDR3 is 17 residues. V lost 2 bases and J lost 8; bases outside the gene matches: 11. Germline V lookup: CDR1 SGHAT, CDR2 FQNNGV. CDR3: CASSLWSGGPSDSPLHF. In DNA, the CDR3 is TGTGCCAGCAGCTTATGGTCAGGGGGCCCGTCGGATTCACCCCTCCACTTT.

The chain combines TRBV14 with TRBJ2-3, with no clear D. The CDR3 contains 17 residues. Germline V lookup: CDR1 SGHDN, CDR2 FVKESK. Trimming left V 0 bases short and J 2 bases short, with 15 bases between. DNA of the CDR3: TGTGCCAGCAGCCAAGATTGGTTTGGGGTGGACACAGATACGCAGTATTTT. It is translated as CASSQDWFGVDTDTQYF.

J is TRBJ1-2 and V is TRBV5-1, with 7 bases that match TRBD1. Per germline, CDR1 SGHRS and CDR2 YFSETQ. The CDR3 runs 15 residues. V shed 5 bases and J 5 bases; nucleotides not matched to a gene: 12. DNA for the CDR3: TGCGCCAGCAGTCAGGCCGGACAGGAGACATATGGCTACACCTTC. It translates to CASSQAGQETYGYTF. The whole variable domain, filled in from reference TRBV5-1 and TRBJ1-2, reads KAGVTQTPRYLIKTRGQQVTLSCSPISGHRSVSWYQQTPGQGLQFLFEYFSETQRNKGNFPGRFSGRQFSNSRSEMNVSTLELGDSALYLCASSQAGQETYGYTFGSGTRLTVV.

The chain links TRBV10-3 to TRBJ1-1; 11 nucleotides line up with TRBD1. The V segment lost 6 bases and the J segment 0 bases; nucleotides outside the gene matches: 9. Germline V lookup: CDR1 ENHRY, CDR2 SYGVKD. This CDR3 spans 17 amino acids. The CDR3 here is CAISQGQGAGVNTEAFF. As DNA, the CDR3 is TGTGCCATCAGCCAAGGACAGGGGGCGGGGGTGAACACTGAAGCTTTCTTT.

This clone was counted a single time. The chain uses TRBV5-5 and TRBJ1-1; the D gene is possibly TRBD1 (6 bases). Trimming took off 1 base at V and 3 bases at J, with 10 bases between the two ends. CDR1 SGHKS and CDR2 YYEKEE come from the germline V gene (reference sequence). The CDR3 spans 14 residues. As DNA, the CDR3 is TGTGCCAGCAGCTTGTGGGCAGGGGACACTGAAGCTTTCTTT. This gives the protein CASSLWAGDTEAFF.

The chain links TRBV5-1 to TRBJ2-3; D possibly corresponds to TRBD2 (7 bases). The V gene lost 0 bases and the J gene lost 3 bases, with 8 bases spanning the gap. The CDR3 has 14 amino acids. CDR1 and CDR2 from the germline V gene are SGHRS and YFSETQ. CDR3 coding DNA: TGCGCCAGCAGCTTGGAGGGGGGGACAGATACGCAGTATTTT. Translated: CASSLEGGTDTQYF.

This clone appeared a few times. This chain uses TRBV4-3 with TRBJ2-6; D ambiguous. Deletions cut 4 bases from V and 0 bases from J, with 4 bases between. The V gene's germline CDR1 is LGHNA and CDR2 YSLEER. The CDR3 is made up of 14 amino acids. This CDR3 reads CASSPNSGANVLTF. The CDR3 DNA follows: TGCGCCAGCAGCCCCAACTCTGGGGCCAACGTCCTGACTTTC.